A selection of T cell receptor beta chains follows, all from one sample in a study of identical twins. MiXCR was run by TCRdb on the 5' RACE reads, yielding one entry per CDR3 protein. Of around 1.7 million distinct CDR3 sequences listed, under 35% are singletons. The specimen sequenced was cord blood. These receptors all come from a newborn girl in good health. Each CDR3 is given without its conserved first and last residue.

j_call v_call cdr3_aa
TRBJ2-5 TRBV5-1 ASSSLDRDRKETQY
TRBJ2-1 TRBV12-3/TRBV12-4 ASRGLAYLYNEQF
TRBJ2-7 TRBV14 ASSQGAPRFGQY
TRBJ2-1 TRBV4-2 ASSHPTSGSEQF
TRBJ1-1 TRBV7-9 ASSLGGREGTEAF
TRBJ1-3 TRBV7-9 ASSGGQAIESGNTIY
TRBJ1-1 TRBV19 ASSIAGGAEAF
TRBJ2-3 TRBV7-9 ASSSWTSGGDTQY
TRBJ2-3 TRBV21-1 ASSKANERRAGGADTQY
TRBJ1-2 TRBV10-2 ASSESRTAHGYT
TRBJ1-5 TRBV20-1 SASKGGLNQPQH
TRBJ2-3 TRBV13 ASGFPSRYYTTDTQY
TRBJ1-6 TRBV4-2 ASSHLPRTGPSSYNSPLH
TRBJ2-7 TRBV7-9 ASSSTSLGYEQY
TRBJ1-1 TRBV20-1 SAPQGGTEAF
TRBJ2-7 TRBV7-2 ASSLEAGVGNEQY
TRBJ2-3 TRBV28 ASTPPGPLDTQY
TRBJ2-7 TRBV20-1 SARKTSLSYEQY
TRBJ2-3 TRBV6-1 ASRNQGLSTDTQY
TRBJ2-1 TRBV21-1 AGPGNEQF
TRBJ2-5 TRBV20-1 SASSPSGGSYNEQY
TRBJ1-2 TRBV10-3 AISGLRGRNGYT
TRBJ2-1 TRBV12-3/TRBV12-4 ASSGQGLVFQF
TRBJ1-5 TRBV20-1 SARGGARSQPQH
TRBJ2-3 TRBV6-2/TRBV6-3 TSQAGSTDTQY
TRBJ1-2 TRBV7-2 ASRGRTGGAKNYGYT
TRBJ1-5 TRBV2 ASSVEGYSNQPQH
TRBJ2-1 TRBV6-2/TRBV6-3 ASSYWWYNNEQF
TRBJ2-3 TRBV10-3 AISGGVTDTQY
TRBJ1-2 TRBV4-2 ASSRRDSYGYT
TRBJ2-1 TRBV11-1 ASSPGTPAAQNEQF
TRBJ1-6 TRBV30 AWGGIGNSPPH
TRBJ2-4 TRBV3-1 ASSQLAGGPTIQY
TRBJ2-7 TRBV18 ASSPRGSLSYEQY
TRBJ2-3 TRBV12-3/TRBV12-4 ASSLTSGGVTDTQY
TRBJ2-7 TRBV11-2 ASSLASRFEAQY
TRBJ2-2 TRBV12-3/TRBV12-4 ASSLTLSGELF
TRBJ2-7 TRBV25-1 ASSANPSGSSYEQY
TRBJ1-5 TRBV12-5 ASGSLNQPQH
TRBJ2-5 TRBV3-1 ASSRRGTSYQETQY
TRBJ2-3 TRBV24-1 ATSDLRTRTDTQY
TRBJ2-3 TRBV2 ASSPGQGALGGITDTQY
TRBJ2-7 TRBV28 ASSLEGRGRSSYEQY
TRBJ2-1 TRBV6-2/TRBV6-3 ASSMTGGYAEQF
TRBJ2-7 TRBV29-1 SVDRYKYNEQY
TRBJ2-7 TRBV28 ASSSPFGNYEQY
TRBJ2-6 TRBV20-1 SASRGSYLDGANVLT
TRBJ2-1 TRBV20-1 SASGEVNNEQF
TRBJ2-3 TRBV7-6 ASSLPGMSTDTQY
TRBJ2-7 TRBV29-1 SVALTSGVYEQY
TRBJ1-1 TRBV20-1 SARDGDRASTEAF
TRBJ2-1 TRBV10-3 AISEISLLAFNEQF
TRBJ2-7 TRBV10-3 AISDRTGVEQY
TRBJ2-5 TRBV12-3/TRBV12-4 ASSRQGGQETQY
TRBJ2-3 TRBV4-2 ASSLLPRSGTDTQY